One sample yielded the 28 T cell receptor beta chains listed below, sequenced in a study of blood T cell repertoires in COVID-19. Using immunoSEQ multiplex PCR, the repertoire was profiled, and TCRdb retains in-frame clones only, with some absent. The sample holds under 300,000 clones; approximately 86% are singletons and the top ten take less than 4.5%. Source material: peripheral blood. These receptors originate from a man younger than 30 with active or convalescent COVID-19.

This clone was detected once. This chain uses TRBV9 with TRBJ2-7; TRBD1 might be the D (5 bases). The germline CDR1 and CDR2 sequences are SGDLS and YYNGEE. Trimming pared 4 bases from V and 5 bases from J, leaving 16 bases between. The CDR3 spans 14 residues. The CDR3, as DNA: TGTGCCAGCAGCTTCGAGACAGTGTCTGACGAGCAGTACTTC. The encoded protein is CASSFETVSDEQYF.

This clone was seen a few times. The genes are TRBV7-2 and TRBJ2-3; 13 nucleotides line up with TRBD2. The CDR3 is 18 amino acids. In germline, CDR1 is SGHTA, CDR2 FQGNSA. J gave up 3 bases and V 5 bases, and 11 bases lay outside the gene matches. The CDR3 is CASSPGLLAGGSTDTQYF. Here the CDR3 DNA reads TGTGCCAGCAGCCCCGGACTACTAGCGGGAGGGAGTACAGATACGCAGTATTTT.

Here the CDR3 DNA reads TGTGCCAGCAAGGGGGCAGGGGGTAATTCACCCCTCCACTTT. It specifies CASKGAGGNSPLHF. The V call is TRBV28, the J call TRBJ1-6, with 7 bases identical to TRBD1. The ends lost 7 bases at V and 6 bases at J; junction bases unmatched: 6. The germline V gene has CDR1 MDHEN and CDR2 SYDVKM. The CDR3 length is 14 residues.

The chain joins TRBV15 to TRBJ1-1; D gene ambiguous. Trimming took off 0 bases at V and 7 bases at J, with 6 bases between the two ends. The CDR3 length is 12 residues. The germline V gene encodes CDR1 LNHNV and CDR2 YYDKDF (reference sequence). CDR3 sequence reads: CATSRDTREAFF. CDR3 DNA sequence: TGTGCCACCAGCAGAGATACACGTGAAGCTTTCTTT.

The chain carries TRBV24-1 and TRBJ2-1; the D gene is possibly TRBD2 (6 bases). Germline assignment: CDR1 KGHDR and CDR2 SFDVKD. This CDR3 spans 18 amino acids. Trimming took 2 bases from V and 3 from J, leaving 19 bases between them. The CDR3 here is CATSDSERDWVDYNEQFF. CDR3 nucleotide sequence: TGTGCCACCAGTGATTCAGAACGGGACTGGGTGGACTACAATGAGCAGTTCTTC.

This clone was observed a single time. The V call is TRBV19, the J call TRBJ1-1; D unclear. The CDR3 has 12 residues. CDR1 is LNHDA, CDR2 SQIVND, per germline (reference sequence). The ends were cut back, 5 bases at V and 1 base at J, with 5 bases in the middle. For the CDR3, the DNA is TGTGCCAGTAGTGGCGGGAACACTGAAGCTTTCTTT. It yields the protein CASSGGNTEAFF. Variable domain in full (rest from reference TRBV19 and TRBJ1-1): DGGITQSPKYLFRKEGQNVTLSCEQNLNHDAMYWYRQDPGQGLRLIYYSQIVNDFQKGDIAEGYSVSREKKESFPLTVTSAQKNPTAFYLCASSGGNTEAFFGQGTRLTVV.

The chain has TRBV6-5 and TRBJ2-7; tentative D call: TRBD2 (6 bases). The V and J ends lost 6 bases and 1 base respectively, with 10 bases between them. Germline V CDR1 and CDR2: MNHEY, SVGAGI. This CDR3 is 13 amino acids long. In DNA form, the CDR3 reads TGTGCCAGCAGGCCGAGCGGGTCCTACGAGCAGTACTTC. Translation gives CASRPSGSYEQYF.

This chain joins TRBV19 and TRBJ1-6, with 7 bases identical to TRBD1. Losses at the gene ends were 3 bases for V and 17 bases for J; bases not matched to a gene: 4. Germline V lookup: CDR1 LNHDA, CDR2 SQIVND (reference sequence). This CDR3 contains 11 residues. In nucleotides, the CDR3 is TGTGCCAGTAGTATTGGCGACAGGGTCCACTTT. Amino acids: CASSIGDRVHF.

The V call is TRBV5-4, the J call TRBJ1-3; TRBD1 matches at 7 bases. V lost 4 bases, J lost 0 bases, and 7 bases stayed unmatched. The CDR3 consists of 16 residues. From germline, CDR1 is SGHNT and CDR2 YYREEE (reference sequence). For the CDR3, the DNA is TGTGCCAGCAGCAAACGACAGGGCGACTCTGGAAACACCATATATTTT. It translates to CASSKRQGDSGNTIYF.

The CDR3 spells CASSMSPQLADTQYF. The CDR3 coding sequence is TGTGCCAGTAGTATGTCCCCCCAACTAGCAGATACGCAGTATTTT. The chain recombines TRBV19 with TRBJ2-3, with a tentative D call TRBD2 (5 bases). The CDR3 extends over 15 amino acids. The germline CDR1 and CDR2 sequences are LNHDA and SQIVND (reference sequence). V shed 3 bases and J shed 4 bases, with 14 bases lying between them.

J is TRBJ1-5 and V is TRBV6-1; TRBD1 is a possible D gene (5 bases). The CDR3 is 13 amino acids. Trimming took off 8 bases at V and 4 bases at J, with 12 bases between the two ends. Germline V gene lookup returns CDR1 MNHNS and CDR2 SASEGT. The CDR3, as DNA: TGTGCCAGCTGGGGGGTGGGGAATCAGCCCCAGCATTTT. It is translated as CASWGVGNQPQHF.

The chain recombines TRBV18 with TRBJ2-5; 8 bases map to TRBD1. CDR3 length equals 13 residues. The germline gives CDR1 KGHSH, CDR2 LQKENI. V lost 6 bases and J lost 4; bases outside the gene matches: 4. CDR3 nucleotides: TGTGCCAGCTCCCCCGGACAGGGAGAGACCCAGTACTTC. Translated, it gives CASSPGQGETQYF.

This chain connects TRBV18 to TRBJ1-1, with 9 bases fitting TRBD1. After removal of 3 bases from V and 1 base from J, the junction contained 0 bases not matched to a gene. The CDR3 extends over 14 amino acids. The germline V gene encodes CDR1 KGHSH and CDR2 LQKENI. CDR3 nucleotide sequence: TGTGCCAGCTCACCGGGACAGGGGAACACTGAAGCTTTCTTT. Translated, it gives CASSPGQGNTEAFF.

The CDR3 region is CASSLQGVETDTQYF. For the CDR3, the DNA is TGTGCCAGCAGCTTACAGGGGGTGGAGACAGATACGCAGTATTTT. This chain joins TRBV7-3 and TRBJ2-3, with TRBD1 identical over 7 bases. The V segment lost 2 bases and the J segment 3 bases; nucleotides outside the gene matches: 5. In germline, CDR1 is SGHTA, CDR2 FQGTGA. The CDR3 is 15 amino acids.

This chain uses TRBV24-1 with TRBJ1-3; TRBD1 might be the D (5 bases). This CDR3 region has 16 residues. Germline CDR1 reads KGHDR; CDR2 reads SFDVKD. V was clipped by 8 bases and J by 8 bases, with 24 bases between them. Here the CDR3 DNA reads TGTGCCACCACCCTAGGAGGGCCCTGTAAAGGGGACACCATATATTTT. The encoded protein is CATTLGGPCKGDTIYF.

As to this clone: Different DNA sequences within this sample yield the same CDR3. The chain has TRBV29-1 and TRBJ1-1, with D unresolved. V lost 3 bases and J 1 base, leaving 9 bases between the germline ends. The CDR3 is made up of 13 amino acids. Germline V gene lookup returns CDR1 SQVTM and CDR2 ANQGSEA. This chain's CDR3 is CSVDPGSNTEAFF. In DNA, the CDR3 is TGCAGCGTTGATCCAGGATCGAACACTGAAGCTTTCTTT.

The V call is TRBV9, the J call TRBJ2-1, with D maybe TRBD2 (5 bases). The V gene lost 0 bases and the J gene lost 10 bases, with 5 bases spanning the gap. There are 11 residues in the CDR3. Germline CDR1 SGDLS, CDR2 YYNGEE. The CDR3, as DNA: TGTGCCAGCAGCGTAGCGGGAGAGCAGTTCTTC. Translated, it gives CASSVAGEQFF. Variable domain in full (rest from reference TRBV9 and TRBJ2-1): DSGVTQTPKHLITATGQRVTLRCSPRSGDLSVYWYQQSLDQGLQFLIQYYNGEERAKGNILERFSAQQFPDLHSELNLSSLELGDSALYFCASSVAGEQFFGPGTRLTVL.

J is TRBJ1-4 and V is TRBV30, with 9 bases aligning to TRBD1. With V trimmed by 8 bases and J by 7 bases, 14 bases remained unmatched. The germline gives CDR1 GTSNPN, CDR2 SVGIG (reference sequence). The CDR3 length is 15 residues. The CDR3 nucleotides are TGTGCCGGGCTCTGGACAGGGGTTGATGGTGAAAAACTGTTTTTT. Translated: CAGLWTGVDGEKLFF.

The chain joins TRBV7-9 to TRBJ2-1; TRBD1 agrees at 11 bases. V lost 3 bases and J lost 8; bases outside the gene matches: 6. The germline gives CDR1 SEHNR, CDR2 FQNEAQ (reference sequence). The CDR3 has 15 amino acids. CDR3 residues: CASSFGQGAQDEQFF. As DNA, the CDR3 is TGTGCCAGCAGCTTTGGACAGGGGGCGCAGGATGAGCAGTTCTTC.

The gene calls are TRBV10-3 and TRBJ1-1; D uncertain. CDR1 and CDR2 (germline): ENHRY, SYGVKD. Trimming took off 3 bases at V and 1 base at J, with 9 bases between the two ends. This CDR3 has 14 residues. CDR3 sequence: CAISDPTRNTEAFF. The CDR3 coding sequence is TGTGCCATCAGTGACCCAACACGGAACACTGAAGCTTTCTTT.

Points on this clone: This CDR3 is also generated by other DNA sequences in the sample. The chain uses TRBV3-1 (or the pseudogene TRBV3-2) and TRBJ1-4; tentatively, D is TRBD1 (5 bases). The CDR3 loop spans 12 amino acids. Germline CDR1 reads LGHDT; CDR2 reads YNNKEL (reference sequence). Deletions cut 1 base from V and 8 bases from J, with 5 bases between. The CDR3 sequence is CASSQGGEKLFF. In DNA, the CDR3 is TGTGCCAGCAGCCAAGGGGGCGAAAAACTGTTTTTT.

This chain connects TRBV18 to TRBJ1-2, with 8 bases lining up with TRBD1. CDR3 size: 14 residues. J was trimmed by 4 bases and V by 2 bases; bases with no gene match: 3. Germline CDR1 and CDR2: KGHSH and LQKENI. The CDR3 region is CASSPAGGFYGYTF. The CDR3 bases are TGTGCCAGCTCACCAGCAGGGGGCTTCTATGGCTACACCTTC.

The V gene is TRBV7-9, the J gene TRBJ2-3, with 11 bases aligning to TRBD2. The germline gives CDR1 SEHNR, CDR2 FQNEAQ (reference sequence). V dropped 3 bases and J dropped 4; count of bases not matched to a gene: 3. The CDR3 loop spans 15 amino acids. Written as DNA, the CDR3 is TGTGCCAGCAGCTTTAGCGGGGGGGCCTCAGATACGCAGTATTTT. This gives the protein CASSFSGGASDTQYF.

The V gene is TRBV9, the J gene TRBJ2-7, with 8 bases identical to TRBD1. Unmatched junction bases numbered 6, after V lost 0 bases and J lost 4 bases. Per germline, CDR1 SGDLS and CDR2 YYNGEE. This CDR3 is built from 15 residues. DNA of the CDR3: TGTGCCAGCAGCGTAGCGGCAGGGGGCTTTTACGAGCAGTACTTC. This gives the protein CASSVAAGGFYEQYF.

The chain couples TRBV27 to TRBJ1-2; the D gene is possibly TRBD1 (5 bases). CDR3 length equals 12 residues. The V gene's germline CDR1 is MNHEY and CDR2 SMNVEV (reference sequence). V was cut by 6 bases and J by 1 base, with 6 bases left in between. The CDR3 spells CASSDSNYGYTF. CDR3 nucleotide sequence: TGTGCCAGCAGCGACAGTAACTATGGCTACACCTTC.

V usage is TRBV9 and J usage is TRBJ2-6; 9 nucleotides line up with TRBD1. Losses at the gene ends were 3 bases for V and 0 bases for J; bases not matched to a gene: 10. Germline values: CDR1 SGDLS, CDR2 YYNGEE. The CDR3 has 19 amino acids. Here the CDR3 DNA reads TGTGCCAGCAGCGGGCGAGGGGACAGGGATCACTCTGGGGCCAACGTCCTGACTTTC. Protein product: CASSGRGDRDHSGANVLTF. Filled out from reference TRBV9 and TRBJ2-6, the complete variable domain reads DSGVTQTPKHLITATGQRVTLRCSPRSGDLSVYWYQQSLDQGLQFLIQYYNGEERAKGNILERFSAQQFPDLHSELNLSSLELGDSALYFCASSGRGDRDHSGANVLTFGAGSRLTVL.

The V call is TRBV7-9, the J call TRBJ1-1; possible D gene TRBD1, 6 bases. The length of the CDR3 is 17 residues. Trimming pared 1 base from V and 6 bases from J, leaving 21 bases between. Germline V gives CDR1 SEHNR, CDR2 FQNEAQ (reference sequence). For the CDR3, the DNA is TGTGCCAGCAGCTTAGGGAGGGGGGGCCAGGCGGACGCTGAAGCTTTCTTT. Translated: CASSLGRGGQADAEAFF.

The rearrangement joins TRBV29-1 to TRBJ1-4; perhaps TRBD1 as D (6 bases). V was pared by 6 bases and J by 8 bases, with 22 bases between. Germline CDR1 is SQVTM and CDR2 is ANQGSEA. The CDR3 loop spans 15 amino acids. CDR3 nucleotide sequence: TGCAGCGTACAACCGGGACAACTCTCCAACGAAAAACTGTTTTTT. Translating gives CSVQPGQLSNEKLFF.